The 6 T cell receptor beta chains below come from one sample, sequenced in a study of shared clonotypes between healthy human individuals (dated by TCRdb to 2020 to 2022). Library construction relied on the immunoSEQ multiplex PCR assay. TCRdb carries this immuneACCESS record with in-frame sequences only. Its versions omit some clonotypes, under half of them owing to an unresolved V gene in the studies checked, with the rest unexplained. The sample data list about 1.4 million clones, and around 97% of these were observed just once. The ten most abundant clones make up roughly 1.2% of the sample. Sequenced: naive CD4+ T cells sorted from blood. This specimen's cell subset or site label, per the study, means: CD45RA+ positively selected. All receptors derive from a man aged 25-40 years in good health.

This clone came up once. This chain uses TRBV5-4 with TRBJ2-7; D uncertain. Germline CDR1 reads SGHNT; CDR2 reads YYREEE (reference sequence). CDR3 length equals 13 residues. V lost 0 bases to trimming and J lost 5 bases, with 9 bases between them. CDR3 protein: CASSLAPRHEQYF. CDR3 DNA: TGTGCCAGCAGCTTGGCCCCCCGACACGAGCAGTACTTC.

The V call is TRBV18, the J call TRBJ2-1, with D perhaps matching TRBD1 (6 bases). The CDR3 is made up of 18 amino acids. Trimming took off 3 bases at V and 0 bases at J, with 18 bases between the two ends. CDR1 and CDR2 from the germline V gene are KGHSH and LQKENI. As DNA, the CDR3 is TGTGCCAGCTCACCGGGCGGACAGAGTCCGAGCTCCTACAATGAGCAGTTCTTC. Protein: CASSPGGQSPSSYNEQFF.

The rearrangement uses TRBV11-2 and TRBJ2-7; 7 bases align to TRBD2. Trimming at V came to 5 bases and at J to 0 bases, leaving 10 bases not matched to a gene. Germline assignment: CDR1 SGHAT and CDR2 FQNNGV. The CDR3 covers 16 residues. The CDR3 is CASSRTLAASSYEQYF. As DNA, the CDR3 is TGTGCCAGCAGCCGAACCCTAGCGGCCTCCTCCTACGAGCAGTACTTC.

The genes are TRBV5-1 and TRBJ2-1, with 7 bases fitting TRBD2. This CDR3 has 16 residues. Germline trimming cut 0 bases from V and 3 bases from J; bases unmatched to any gene: 6. CDR1 is SGHRS, CDR2 YFSETQ, per germline. CDR3 coding DNA: TGCGCCAGCAGCTTGGGTTCCAGCGGGATCTACAATGAGCAGTTCTTC. Translation gives CASSLGSSGIYNEQFF.

V usage is TRBV9 and J usage is TRBJ1-4; 9 positions agree with TRBD1. This CDR3 spans 15 amino acids. V trimming: 3 bases; J trimming: 7 bases; junction bases outside the gene matches: 7. Germline V gene lookup returns CDR1 SGDLS and CDR2 YYNGEE. CDR3 sequence reads: CASSDTGGGREKLFF. The CDR3 DNA reads as TGTGCCAGCAGCGATACAGGGGGCGGGCGTGAAAAACTGTTTTTT.

The J gene is TRBJ1-1, the V gene TRBV25-1; D is undetermined. Germline CDR1 and CDR2: MGHDK and SYGVNS. With 5 bases removed from V and 0 bases from J, the gap between germline ends came to 7 bases. The CDR3 has 13 residues. This CDR3 is CASSLQMNTEAFF. DNA of the CDR3: TGTGCCAGCAGTCTCCAGATGAACACTGAAGCTTTCTTT.